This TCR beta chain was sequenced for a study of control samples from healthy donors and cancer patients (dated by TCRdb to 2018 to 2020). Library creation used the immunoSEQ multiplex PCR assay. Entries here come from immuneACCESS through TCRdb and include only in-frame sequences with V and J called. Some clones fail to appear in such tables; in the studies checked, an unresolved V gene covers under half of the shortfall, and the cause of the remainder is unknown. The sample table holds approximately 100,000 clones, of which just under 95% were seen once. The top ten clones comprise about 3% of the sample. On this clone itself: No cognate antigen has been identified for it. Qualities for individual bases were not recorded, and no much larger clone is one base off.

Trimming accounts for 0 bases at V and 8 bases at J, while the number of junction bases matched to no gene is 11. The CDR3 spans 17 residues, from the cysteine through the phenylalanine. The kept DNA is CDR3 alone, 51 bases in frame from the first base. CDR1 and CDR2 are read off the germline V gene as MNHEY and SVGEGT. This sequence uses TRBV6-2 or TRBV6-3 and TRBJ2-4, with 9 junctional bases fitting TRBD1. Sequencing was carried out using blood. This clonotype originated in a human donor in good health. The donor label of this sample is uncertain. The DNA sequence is TGTGCCAGCAGTTACTCGATAGACAGGGGGGGCCTGGACATTCAGTACTTC. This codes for CASSYSIDRGGLDIQYF.